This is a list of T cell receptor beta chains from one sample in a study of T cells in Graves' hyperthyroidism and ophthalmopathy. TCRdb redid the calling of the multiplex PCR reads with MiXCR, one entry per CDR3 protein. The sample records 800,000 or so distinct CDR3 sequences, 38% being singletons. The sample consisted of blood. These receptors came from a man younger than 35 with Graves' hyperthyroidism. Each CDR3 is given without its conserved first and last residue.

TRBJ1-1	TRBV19	ASRGDTTNTEAF
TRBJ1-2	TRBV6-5	ASRSAQGVYGYT
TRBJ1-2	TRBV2	ASSAPDRGYT
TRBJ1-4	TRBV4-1	ASSQGRTDEKLF
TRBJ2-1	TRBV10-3	AISPTGGYNEQF
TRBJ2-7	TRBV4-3	ASSQRQSENEQY
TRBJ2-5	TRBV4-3	ASSQEASGGGETQY
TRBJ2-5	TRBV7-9	ASSPGVETQY
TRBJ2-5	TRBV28	ASSLSALSRQETQY
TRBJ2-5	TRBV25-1	ASSEYGEGTQY
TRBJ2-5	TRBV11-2	ASSLDTKTQY
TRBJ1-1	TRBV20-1	SARPTGYNTEAF
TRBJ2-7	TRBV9	ASSVGLGDEQY
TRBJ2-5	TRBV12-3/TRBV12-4	ASSPDPGLPKETQY
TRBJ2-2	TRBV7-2	ASSSPNTGELF
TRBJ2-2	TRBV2	ASSLGPNTGELF
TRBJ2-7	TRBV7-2	ASSPHGTNYEQY
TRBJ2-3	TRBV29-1	SVAGDTQY
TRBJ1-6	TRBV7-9	ASSFSPGDSPLH
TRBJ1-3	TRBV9	ASSPSTGTGNTIY
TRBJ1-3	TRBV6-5	ASSYGGGSSGNTVY
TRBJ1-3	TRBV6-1	ASSRTGTGWTGNTIY